This T cell receptor (beta chain) came from a study of technical replicates of blood from a handful of donors (dated by TCRdb to about 2017). Receptors were amplified or captured by the immunoSEQ multiplex PCR assay. This immuneACCESS table, as held by TCRdb, lists in-frame sequences with V and J called but not all clones. Of the missing ones, under half trace to an unresolved V gene in checked studies; the others have no known cause. This sample gives tens of thousands of clones in total; 91% of them show up just once. The top ten constitute 0.35% to 0.4% of the sample. Comments on this clone: Its antigen target is currently unknown. No base quality values were provided; no much bigger clone lies one nucleotide off.

Relative to germline, V is 10 bases shorter and J is 3 bases shorter, with 10 bases between their ends. Reading the germline V gene gives CDR1 MDHEN and CDR2 SYDVKM. The CDR3 spans 12 residues, from the cysteine through the phenylalanine. The retained sequence is limited to the CDR3, 36 bases, with the frame set at the first base. The material sequenced was T cells isolated from PBMCs. This sequence originates from a human donor in good health. Some clones in this sample may be carry-over from other donors' samples. The rearrangement joined TRBV28 to TRBJ1-5, with TRBD1 as a weak D call on 5 bases. The nucleotides read TGTGCCACCCGACAGAACAATCAGCCCCAGCATTTT. This yields the protein CATRQNNQPQHF.